What follows describes a single TCR beta chain. There are 13 residues in the CDR3. The V gene's germline CDR1 is WSHSY and CDR2 SAAADI. The V and J ends lost 7 bases and 7 bases respectively, with 17 bases between them. These data come from a study of T cell responses to AZD1222 COVID-19 vaccine. Measured with immunoSEQ multiplex PCR; TCRdb has only the in-frame clones, and not every one. The data hold about 120,000 clones, with about nine tenths observed a single time. This receptor was taken from an adult in good health. The sequenced sample was peripheral blood, obtained on day 0 of AZD1222 vaccination. The chain has TRBV10-2 and TRBJ2-7; D is perhaps TRBD1 (6 bases). Here the CDR3 DNA reads TGCGCCAGCACATCACAGGGCCTTGTGGAGCAGTACTTC. Residues: CASTSQGLVEQYF.